The following is a TCR beta chain sequence with its context. Its antigen is still unknown. No much larger clonotype is one base removed from it; base qualities were not supplied. This record comes from a study of blood T cell repertoires in COVID-19 (dated by TCRdb to 2018 to 2020). Background on the whole study: Samples from collaborators originated in the United States, Italy and Spain and spanned both the acute and convalescent phases of COVID-19. The material from the prospective study consisted of cDNA or gDNA derived from T cells, B-cell-depleted T cells, or PBMCs. Deeply sampled blood TCRbeta repertoires from subjects exposed to, actively infected with, or recovered from COVID-19 were included in the dataset. The repertoires were made available in a free public database intended to serve as a resource for research on the immune response to SARS-CoV-2. Samples came from the ongoing ImmuneRACE study (first 160 participants) plus 1,254 subjects from 6 global collaborators. Nearly every sample came with metadata listing a de-identified subject ID, COVID-19 status, age in years and sex. Where available, HLA class I and class II types were taken from metadata supplied by the sample provider and were not determined by assay-based typing.

TCRbeta CDR3 regions were amplified from genomic DNA using the immunoSEQ Assay, a bias-controlled multiplex PCR. In the authors' own workflow: Within the assay, amplification of reference gene primers was used to estimate how many nucleated cells each sample contained. Sequence reads were collapsed and filtered to measure the absolute abundance of every unique TCRbeta CDR3 rearrangement. For each sample, productive Simpson clonality was calculated as the square root of Simpson's diversity index over productive rearrangements. What TCRdb holds here is the immuneACCESS table cut down to in-frame rearrangements. Part of the clones is not present; checked against another copy, under half of the missing clones reflect an unresolved V gene, and the others are unexplained. V, J and clone size derive from that table, while D and trimming were established from the DNA sequence. The sample contains about 83,000 clones, around 86% of them found a single time. The top ten hold under 8.5% of the sample.

Study-level results and caveats: Clinical and demographic metadata were provided uncurated, with the amount varying by source and participant.

The collaborating institutions used their own protocols to collect whole blood in K2EDTA tubes. For TCRbeta analysis, collaborators shipped samples as frozen whole blood, isolated PBMCs, or DNA extracted from either of those sample types. Trimming takes 2 bases from V and 6 bases from J, and the germline ends sit 13 bases apart. Measured from the cysteine to the phenylalanine, the CDR3 is 15 residues long. Only CDR3 DNA is held: 45 bases, read in frame from base 1. CDR1 is given as MNHEY and CDR2 as SMNVEV, both from the germline V gene (reference sequence). The sample comprised peripheral blood. The chain uses TRBV27 and TRBJ1-4; a tentative D call is TRBD1 (5 bases match). This receptor was taken from a man at least 80 years old with active or convalescent COVID-19. The encoded CDR3 is CASSLRAGRDEKLFF. The sequenced DNA is TGTGCCAGCAGTTTAAGGGCAGGGAGGGATGAAAAACTGTTTTTT.